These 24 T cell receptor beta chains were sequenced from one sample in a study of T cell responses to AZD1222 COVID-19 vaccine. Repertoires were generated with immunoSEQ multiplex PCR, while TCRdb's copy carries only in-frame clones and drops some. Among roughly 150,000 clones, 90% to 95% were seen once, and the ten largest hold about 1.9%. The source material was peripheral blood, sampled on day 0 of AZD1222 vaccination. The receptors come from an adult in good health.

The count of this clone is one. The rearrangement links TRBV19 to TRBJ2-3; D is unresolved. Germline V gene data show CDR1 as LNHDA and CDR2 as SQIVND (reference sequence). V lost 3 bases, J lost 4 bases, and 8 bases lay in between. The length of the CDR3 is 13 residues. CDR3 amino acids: CASSIQPPDTQYF. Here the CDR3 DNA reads TGTGCCAGTAGTATTCAGCCCCCAGATACGCAGTATTTT.

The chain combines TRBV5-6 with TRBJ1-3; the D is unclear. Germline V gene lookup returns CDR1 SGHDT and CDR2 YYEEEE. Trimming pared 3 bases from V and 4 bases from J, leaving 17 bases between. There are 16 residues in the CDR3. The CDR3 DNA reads TGTGCCAGCAGCTCGTCCGGCGGGAGAGCAGGAAACACCATATATTTT. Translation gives CASSSSGGRAGNTIYF.

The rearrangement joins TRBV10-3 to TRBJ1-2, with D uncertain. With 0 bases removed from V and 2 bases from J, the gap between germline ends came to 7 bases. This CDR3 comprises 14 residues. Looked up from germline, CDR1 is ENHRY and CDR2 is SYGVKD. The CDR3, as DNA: TGTGCCATCAGTGAGTCGCAAAGAAACTATGGCTACACCTTC. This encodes CAISESQRNYGYTF.

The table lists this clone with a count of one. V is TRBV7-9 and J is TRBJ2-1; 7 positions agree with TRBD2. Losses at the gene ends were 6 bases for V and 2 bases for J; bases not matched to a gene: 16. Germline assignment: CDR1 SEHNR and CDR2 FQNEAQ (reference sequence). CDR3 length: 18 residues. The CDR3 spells CASSSRRASGVTYNEQFF. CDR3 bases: TGTGCCAGCAGTTCACGGCGGGCGAGCGGGGTTACCTACAATGAGCAGTTCTTC.

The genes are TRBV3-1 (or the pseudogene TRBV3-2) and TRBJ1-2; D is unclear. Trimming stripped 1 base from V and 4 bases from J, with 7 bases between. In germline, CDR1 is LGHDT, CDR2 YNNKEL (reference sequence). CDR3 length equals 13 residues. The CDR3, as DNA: TGTGCCAGCAGCCAAGCCAGGTCCTATGGCTACACCTTC. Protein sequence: CASSQARSYGYTF.

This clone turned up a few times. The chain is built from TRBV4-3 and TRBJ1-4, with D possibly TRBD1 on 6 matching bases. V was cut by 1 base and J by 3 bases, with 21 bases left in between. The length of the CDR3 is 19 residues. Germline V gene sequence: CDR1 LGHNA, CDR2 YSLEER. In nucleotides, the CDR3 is TGCGCCAGCAGCCAAGTAGAGGCTTTGTCGGGGGCGTCTAATGAAAAACTGTTTTTT. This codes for CASSQVEALSGASNEKLFF.

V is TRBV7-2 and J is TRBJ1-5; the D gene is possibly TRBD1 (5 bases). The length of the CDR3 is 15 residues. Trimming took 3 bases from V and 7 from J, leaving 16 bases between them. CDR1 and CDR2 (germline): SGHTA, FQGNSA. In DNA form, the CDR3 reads TGTGCCAGCAGCTTCATAGGGGAAGGGAGGCAGCCCCAGCATTTT. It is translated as CASSFIGEGRQPQHF.

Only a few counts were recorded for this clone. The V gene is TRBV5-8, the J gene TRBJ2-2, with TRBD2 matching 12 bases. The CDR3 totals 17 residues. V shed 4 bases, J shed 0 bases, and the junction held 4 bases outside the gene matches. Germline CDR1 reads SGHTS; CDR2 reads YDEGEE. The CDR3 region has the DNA TGTGCCAGCAGCCTCCTAGCGGGGGGGCCGAACACCGGGGAGCTGTTTTTT. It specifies CASSLLAGGPNTGELFF.

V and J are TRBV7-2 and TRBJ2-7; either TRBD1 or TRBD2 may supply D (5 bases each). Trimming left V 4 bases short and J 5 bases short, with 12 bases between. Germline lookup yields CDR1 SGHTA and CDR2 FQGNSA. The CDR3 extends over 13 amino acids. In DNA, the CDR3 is TGTGCCAGCAGCTGGGACGGCATCGACGAGCAGTACTTC. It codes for CASSWDGIDEQYF.

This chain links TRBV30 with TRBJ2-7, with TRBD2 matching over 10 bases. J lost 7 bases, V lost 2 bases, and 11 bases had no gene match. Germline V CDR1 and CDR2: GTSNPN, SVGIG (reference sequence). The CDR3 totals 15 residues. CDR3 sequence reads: CAWSPELAGFGEQYF. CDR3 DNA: TGTGCCTGGAGTCCAGAACTAGCGGGATTCGGGGAGCAGTACTTC. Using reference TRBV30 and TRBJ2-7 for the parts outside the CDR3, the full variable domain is SQTIHQWPATLVQPVGSPLSLECTVEGTSNPNLYWYRQAAGRGLQLLFYSVGIGQISSEVPQNLSASRPQDRQFILSSKKLLLSDSGFYLCAWSPELAGFGEQYFGPGTRLTVT.

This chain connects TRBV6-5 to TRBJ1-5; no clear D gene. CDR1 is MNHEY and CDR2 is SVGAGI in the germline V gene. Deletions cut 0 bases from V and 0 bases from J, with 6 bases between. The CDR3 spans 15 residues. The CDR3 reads CASSYSEYSNQPQHF. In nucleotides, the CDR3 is TGTGCCAGCAGTTACTCAGAGTATAGCAATCAGCCCCAGCATTTT.

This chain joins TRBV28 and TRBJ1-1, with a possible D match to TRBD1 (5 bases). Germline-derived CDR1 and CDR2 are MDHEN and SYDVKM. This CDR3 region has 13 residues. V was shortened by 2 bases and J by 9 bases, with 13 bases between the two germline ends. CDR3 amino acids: CASSLTREEKAFF. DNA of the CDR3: TGTGCCAGCAGTTTAACCAGGGAGGAGAAAGCTTTCTTT.

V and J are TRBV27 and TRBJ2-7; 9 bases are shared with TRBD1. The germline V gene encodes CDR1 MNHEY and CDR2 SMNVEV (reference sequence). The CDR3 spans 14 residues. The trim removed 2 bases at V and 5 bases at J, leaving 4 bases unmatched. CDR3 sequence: CASSLRDRANEQYF. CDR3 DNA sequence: TGTGCCAGCAGTTTAAGGGACAGGGCCAACGAGCAGTACTTC.

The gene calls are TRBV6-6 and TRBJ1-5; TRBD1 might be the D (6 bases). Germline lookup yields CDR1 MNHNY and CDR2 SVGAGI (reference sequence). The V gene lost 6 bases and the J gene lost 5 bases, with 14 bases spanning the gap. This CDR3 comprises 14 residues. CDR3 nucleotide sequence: TGTGCCAGCAGCCAGGCAGGGGTGCATCAGCCCCAGCATTTT. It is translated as CASSQAGVHQPQHF.

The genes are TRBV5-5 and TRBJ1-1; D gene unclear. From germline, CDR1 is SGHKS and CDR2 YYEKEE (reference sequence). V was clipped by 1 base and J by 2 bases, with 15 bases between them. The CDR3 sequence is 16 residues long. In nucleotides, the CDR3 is TGTGCCAGCAGCTTGAAATTCCAGGCGGGTAACACTGAAGCTTTCTTT. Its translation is CASSLKFQAGNTEAFF.

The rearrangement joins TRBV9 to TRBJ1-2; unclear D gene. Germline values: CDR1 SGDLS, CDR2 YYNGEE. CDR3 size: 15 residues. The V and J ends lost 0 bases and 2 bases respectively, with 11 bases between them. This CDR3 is CASSVAPAPNYGYTF. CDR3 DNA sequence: TGTGCCAGCAGCGTAGCTCCAGCTCCCAACTATGGCTACACCTTC. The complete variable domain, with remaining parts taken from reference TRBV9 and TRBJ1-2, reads DSGVTQTPKHLITATGQRVTLRCSPRSGDLSVYWYQQSLDQGLQFLIQYYNGEERAKGNILERFSAQQFPDLHSELNLSSLELGDSALYFCASSVAPAPNYGYTFGSGTRLTVV.

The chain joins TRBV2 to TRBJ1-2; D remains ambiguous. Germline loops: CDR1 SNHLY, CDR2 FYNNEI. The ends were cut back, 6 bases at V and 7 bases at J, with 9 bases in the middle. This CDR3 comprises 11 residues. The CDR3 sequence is CASSRVSGYTF. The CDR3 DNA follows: TGTGCCAGCAGCCGGGTTTCTGGCTACACCTTC.

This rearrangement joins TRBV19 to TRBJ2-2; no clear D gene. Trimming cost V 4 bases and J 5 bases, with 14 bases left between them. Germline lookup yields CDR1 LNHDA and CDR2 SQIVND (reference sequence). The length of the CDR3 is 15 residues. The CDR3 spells CASSNERTRTGELFF. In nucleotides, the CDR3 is TGTGCCAGTAGTAACGAACGGACGCGGACCGGGGAGCTGTTTTTT.

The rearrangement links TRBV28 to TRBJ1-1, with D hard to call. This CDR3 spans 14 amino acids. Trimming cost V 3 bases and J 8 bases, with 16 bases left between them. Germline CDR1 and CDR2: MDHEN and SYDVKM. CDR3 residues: CASSLSLTTEEAFF. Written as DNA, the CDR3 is TGTGCCAGCAGTTTGTCACTAACCACCGAGGAAGCTTTCTTT.

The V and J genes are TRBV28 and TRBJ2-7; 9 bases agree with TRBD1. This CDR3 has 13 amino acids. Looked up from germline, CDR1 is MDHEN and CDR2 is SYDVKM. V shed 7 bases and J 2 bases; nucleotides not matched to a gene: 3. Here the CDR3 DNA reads TGTGCCAGCACCGGACAGGGGCCCTACGAGCAGTACTTC. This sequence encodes CASTGQGPYEQYF.

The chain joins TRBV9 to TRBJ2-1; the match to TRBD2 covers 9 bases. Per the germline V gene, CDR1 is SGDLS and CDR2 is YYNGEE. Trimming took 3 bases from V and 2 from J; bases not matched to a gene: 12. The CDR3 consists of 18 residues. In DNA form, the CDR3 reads TGTGCCAGCAGCGCCTCAGTTCGGCGGGAGGGCCCCTACAATGAGCAGTTCTTC. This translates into CASSASVRREGPYNEQFF.

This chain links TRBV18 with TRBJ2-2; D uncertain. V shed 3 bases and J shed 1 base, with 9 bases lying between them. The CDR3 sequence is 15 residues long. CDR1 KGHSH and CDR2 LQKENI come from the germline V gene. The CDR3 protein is CASSPTPMNTGELFF. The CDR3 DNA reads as TGTGCCAGCTCACCTACCCCGATGAACACCGGGGAGCTGTTTTTT.

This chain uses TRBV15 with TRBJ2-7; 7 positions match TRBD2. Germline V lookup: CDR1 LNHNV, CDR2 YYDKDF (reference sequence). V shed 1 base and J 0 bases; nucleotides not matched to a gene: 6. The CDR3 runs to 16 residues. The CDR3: CATSRGTSLSSYEQYF. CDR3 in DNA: TGTGCCACCAGCAGAGGGACTAGTTTGAGCTCCTACGAGCAGTACTTC.

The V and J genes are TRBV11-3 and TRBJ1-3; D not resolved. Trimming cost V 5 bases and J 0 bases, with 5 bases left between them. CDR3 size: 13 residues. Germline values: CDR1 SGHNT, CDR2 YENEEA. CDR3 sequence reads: CASSLNSGNTIYF. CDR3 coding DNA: TGTGCCAGCAGCCTAAACTCTGGAAACACCATATATTTT.